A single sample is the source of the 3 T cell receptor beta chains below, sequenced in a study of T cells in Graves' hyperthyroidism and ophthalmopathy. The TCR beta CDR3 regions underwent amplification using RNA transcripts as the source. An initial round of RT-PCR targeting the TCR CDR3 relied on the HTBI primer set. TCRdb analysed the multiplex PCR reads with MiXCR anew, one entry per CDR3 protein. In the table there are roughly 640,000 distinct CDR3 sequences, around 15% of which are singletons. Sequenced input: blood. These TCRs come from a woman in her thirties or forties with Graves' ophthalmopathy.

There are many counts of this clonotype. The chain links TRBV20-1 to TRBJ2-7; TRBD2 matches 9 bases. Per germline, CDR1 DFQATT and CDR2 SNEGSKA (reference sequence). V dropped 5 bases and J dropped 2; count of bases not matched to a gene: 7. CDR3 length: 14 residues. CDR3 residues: CSAEGLASTYEQYF. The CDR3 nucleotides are TGCAGTGCTGAAGGACTAGCGTCAACCTACGAGCAGTACTTC.

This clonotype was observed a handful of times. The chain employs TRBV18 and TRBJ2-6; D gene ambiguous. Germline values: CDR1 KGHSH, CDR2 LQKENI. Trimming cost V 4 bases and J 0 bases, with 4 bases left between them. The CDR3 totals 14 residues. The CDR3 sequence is CASSLTSGANVLTF. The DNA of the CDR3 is TGTGCCAGCTCACTAACCTCTGGGGCCAACGTCCTGACTTTC.

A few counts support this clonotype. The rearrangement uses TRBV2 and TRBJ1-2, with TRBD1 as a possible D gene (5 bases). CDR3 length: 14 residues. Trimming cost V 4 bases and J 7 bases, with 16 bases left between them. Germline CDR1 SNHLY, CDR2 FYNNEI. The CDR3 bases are TGTGCCAGCAGTGGGGGACCGGATGGTTTTGGCTACACCTTC. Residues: CASSGGPDGFGYTF.